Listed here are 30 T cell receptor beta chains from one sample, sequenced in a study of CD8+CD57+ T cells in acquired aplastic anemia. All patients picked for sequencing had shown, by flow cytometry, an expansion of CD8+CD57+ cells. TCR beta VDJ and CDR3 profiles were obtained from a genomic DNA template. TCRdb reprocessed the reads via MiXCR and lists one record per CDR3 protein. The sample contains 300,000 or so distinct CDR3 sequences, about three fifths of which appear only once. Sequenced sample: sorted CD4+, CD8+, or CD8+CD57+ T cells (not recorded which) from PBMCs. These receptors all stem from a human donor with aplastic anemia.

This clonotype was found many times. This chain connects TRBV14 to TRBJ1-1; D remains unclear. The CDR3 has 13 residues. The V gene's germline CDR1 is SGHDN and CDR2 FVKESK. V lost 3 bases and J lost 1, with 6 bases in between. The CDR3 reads CASSQGPNTEAFF. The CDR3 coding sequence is TGTGCCAGCAGCCAGGGTCCGAACACTGAAGCTTTCTTT.

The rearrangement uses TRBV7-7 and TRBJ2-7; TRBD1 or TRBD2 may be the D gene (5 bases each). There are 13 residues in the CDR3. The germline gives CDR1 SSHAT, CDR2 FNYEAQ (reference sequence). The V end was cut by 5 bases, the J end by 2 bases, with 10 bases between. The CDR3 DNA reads TGTGCCAGCAGCCCGGGACCAGCCTACGAGCAGTACTTC. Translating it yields CASSPGPAYEQYF.

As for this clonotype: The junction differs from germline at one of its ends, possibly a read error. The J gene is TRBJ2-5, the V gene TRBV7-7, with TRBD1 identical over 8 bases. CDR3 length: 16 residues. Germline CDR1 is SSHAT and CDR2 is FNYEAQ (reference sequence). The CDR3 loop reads CASSSITGTGYETQYF. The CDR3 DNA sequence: TGTGCTAGCAGCTCAATAACCGGGACAGGATATGAGACCCAGTACTTC.

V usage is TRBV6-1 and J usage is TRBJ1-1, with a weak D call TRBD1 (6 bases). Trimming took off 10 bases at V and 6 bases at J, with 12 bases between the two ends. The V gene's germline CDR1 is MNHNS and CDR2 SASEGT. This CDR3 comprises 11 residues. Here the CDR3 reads CAIGGASEAFF. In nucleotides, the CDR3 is TGTGCCATCGGGGGGGCGTCTGAAGCTTTCTTT.

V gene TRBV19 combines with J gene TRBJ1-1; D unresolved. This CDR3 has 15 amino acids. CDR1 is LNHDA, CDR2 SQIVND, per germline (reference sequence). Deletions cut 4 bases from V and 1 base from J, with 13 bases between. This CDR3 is CASSRPLGRNTEAFF. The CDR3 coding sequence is TGTGCCAGTAGTAGGCCCCTCGGACGGAACACTGAAGCTTTCTTT.

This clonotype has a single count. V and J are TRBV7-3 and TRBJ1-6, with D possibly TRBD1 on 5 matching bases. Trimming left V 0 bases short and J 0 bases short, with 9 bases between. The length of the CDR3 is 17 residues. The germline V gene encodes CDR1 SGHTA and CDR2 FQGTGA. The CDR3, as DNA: TGTGCCAGCAGCTTAACGGGGACTGGCTCCTATAATTCACCCCTCCACTTT. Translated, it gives CASSLTGTGSYNSPLHF.

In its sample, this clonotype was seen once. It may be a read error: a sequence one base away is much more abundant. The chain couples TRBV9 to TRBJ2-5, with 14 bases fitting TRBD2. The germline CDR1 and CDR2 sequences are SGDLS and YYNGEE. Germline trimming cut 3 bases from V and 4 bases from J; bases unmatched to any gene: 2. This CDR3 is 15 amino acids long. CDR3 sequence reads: CASSEGTSGGETQYF. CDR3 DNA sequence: TGTGCCAGCAGCGAAGGGACTAGCGGGGGAGAGACCCAGTACTTC.

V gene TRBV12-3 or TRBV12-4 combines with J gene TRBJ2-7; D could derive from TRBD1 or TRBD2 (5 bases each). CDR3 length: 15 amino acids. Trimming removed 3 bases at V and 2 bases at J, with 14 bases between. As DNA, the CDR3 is TGTGCCAGCAGTTTCCCTGGGGGTGGACCCTACGAGCAGTACTTC. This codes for CASSFPGGGPYEQYF.

The CDR3 nucleotides are TGCGCCAGCAGTGTCGAAGTAGCGGGCCCCTACGAGCAGTACTTC. Its translation: CASSVEVAGPYEQYF. This chain connects TRBV10-1 to TRBJ2-7, with 7 bases aligning to TRBD2. From germline, CDR1 is WNHNN and CDR2 SYGVQD (reference sequence). This CDR3 has 15 amino acids. V lost 4 bases to trimming and J lost 2 bases; unmatched junction nucleotides: 8.

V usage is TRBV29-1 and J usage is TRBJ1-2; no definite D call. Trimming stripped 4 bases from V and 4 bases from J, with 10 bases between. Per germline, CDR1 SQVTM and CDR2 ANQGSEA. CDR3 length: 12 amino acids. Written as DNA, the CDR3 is TGCAGCGTTGGAATAGGGCGCTATGGCTACACCTTC. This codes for CSVGIGRYGYTF.

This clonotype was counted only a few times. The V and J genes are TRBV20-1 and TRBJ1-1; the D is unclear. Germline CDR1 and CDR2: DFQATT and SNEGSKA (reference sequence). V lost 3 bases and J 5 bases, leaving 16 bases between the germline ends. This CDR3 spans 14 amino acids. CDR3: CSASSQERRTEAFF. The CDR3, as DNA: TGCAGTGCTAGCTCTCAGGAAAGAAGGACTGAAGCTTTCTTT.

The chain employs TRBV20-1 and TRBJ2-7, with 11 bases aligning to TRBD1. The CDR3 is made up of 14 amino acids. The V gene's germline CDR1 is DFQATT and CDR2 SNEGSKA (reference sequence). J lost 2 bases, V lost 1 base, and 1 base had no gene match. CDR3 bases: TGCAGTGCTAGAGGGGACAGGGGGACCTACGAGCAGTACTTC. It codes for CSARGDRGTYEQYF.

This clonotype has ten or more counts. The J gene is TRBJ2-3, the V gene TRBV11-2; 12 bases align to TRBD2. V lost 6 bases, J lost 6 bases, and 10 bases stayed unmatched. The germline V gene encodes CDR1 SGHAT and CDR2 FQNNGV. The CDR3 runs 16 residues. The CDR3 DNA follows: TGTGCCAGCAGAGTTGGGTCTAGCGGGGGGGCGGATACGCAGTATTTT. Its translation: CASRVGSSGGADTQYF.

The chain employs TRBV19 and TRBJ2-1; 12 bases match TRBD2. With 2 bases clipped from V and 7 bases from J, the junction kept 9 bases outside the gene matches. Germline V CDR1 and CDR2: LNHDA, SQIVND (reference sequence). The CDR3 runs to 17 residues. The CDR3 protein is CASSIIPPGLAGNEQFF. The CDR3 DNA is TGTGCCAGTAGTATAATTCCCCCCGGACTAGCGGGGAATGAGCAGTTCTTC.

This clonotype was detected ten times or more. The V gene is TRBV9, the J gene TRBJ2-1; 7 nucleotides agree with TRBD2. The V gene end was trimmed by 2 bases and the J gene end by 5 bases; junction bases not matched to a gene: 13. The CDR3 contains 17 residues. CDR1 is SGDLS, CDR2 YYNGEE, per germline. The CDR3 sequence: CASSVARGSGHHNEQFF. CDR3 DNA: TGTGCCAGCAGCGTGGCACGGGGTAGCGGGCATCACAATGAGCAGTTCTTC.

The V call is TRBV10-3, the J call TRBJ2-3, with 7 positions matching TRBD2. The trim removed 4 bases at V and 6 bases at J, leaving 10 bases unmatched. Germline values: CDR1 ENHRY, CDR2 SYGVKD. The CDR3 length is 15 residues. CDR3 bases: TGTGCCATCAGTGCCCGGGGGGTCCCTCAGGATACGCAGTATTTT. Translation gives CAISARGVPQDTQYF.

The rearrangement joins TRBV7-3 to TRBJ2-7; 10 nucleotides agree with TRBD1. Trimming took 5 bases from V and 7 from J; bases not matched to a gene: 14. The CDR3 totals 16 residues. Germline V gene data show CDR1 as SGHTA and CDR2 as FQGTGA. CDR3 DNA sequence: TGTGCCAGCAGCCGCGGGGGACGGGACAGGGGATATGAGCAGTACTTC. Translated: CASSRGGRDRGYEQYF. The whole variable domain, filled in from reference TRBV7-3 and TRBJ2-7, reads GAGVSQTPSNKVTEKGKYVELRCDPISGHTALYWYRQSLGQGPEFLIYFQGTGAADDSGLPNDRFFAVRPEGSVSTLKIQRTERGDSAVYLCASSRGGRDRGYEQYFGPGTRLTVT.

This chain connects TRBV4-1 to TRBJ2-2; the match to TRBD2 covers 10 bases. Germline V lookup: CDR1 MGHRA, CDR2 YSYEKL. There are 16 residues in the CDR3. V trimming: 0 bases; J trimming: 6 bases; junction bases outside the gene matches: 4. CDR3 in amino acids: CASSQEAGGPPGELFF. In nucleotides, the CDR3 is TGCGCCAGCAGCCAAGAAGCGGGGGGGCCCCCCGGGGAGCTGTTTTTT.

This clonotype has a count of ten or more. In DNA form, the CDR3 reads TGTGCCACCAGTGATTCCGATCCCAGGTCCTACAATGAGCAGTTCTTC. This sequence encodes CATSDSDPRSYNEQFF. V gene TRBV24-1 combines with J gene TRBJ2-1, with D unresolved. Germline V gene data show CDR1 as KGHDR and CDR2 as SFDVKD. The CDR3 spans 16 residues. Deletions cut 2 bases from V and 1 base from J, with 11 bases between.

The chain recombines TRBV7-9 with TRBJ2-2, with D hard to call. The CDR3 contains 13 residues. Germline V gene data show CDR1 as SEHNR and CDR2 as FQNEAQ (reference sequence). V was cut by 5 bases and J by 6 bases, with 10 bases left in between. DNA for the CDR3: TGTGCCAGCAGCCGAATTTTGTCCGGGGAGCTGTTTTTT. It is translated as CASSRILSGELFF.

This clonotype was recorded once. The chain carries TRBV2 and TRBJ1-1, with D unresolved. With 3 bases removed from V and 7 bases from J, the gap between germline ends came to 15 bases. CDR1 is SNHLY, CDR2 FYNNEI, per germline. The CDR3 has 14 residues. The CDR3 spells CASSDSIPRSEAFF. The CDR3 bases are TGTGCCAGCAGTGACAGTATACCTAGGAGTGAAGCTTTCTTT.

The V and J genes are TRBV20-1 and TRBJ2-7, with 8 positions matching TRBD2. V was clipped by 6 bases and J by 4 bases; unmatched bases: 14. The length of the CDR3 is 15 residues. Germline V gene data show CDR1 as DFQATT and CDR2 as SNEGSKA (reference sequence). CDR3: CSATLDGGGSYEQYF. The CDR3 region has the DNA TGCAGTGCGACCCTTGACGGGGGGGGAAGTTACGAGCAGTACTTC.

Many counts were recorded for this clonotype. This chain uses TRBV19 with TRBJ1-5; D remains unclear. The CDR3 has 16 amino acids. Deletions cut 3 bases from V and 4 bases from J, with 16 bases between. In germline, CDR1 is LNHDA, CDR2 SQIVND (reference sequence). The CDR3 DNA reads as TGTGCCAGTAGTATTTACTTTGGAACATATAATCAGCCCCAGCATTTT. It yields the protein CASSIYFGTYNQPQHF.

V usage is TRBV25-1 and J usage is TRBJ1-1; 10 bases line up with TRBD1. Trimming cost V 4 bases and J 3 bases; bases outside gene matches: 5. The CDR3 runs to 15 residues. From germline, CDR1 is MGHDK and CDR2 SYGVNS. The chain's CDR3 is CASSGQGALDTEAFF. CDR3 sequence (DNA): TGTGCCAGCAGTGGACAGGGGGCGTTGGACACTGAAGCTTTCTTT.

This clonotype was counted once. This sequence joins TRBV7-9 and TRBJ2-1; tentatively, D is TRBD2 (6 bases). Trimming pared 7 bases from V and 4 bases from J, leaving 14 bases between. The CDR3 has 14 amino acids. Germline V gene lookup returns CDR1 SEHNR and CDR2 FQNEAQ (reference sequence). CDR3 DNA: TGTGCCAGCATAGCGGAGGGCAGTTACAATGAGCAGTTCTTC. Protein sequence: CASIAEGSYNEQFF. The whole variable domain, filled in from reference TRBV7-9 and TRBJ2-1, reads DTGVSQNPRHKITKRGQNVTFRCDPISEHNRLYWYRQTLGQGPEFLTYFQNEAQLEKSRLLSDRFSAERPKGSFSTLEIQRTEQGDSAMYLCASIAEGSYNEQFFGPGTRLTVL.

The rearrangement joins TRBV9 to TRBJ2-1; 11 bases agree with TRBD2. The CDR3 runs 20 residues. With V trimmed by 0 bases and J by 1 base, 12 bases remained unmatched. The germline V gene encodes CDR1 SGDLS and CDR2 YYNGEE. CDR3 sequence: CASSVDDGTSGGISYNEQFF. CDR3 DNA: TGTGCCAGCAGCGTAGATGATGGTACTAGCGGGGGTATTTCCTACAATGAGCAGTTCTTC.

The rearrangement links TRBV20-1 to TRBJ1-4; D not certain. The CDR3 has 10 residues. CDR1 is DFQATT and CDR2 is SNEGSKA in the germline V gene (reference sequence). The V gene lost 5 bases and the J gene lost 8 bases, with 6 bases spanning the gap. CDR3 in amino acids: CSAPREKLFF. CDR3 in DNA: TGCAGTGCTCCCCGGGAAAAACTGTTTTTT.

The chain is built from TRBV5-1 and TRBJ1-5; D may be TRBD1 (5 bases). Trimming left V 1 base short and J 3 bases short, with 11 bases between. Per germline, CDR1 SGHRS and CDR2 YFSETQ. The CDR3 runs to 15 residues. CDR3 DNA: TGCGCCAGCAGCTTGTGGGACGCCTACAATCAGCCCCAGCATTTT. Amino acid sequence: CASSLWDAYNQPQHF. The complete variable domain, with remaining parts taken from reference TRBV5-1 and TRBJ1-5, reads KAGVTQTPRYLIKTRGQQVTLSCSPISGHRSVSWYQQTPGQGLQFLFEYFSETQRNKGNFPGRFSGRQFSNSRSEMNVSTLELGDSALYLCASSLWDAYNQPQHFGDGTRLSIL.

For the CDR3, the DNA is TGTGCCAGTAGTATAGATATGGGACCCCACAATGAGCAGTTCTTC. It yields the protein CASSIDMGPHNEQFF. The V call is TRBV19, the J call TRBJ2-1; D might be TRBD1 or TRBD2, each matching 5 bases. Germline CDR1 and CDR2: LNHDA and SQIVND (reference sequence). CDR3 length equals 15 residues. The ends were cut back, 0 bases at V and 5 bases at J, with 11 bases in the middle.

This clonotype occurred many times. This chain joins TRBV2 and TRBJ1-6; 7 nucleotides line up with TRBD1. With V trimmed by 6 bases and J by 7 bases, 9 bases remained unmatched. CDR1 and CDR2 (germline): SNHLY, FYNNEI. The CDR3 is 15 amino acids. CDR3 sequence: CASRSSPGQNSPLHF. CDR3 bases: TGTGCCAGCAGGAGCTCTCCGGGACAGAATTCACCCCTCCACTTT.